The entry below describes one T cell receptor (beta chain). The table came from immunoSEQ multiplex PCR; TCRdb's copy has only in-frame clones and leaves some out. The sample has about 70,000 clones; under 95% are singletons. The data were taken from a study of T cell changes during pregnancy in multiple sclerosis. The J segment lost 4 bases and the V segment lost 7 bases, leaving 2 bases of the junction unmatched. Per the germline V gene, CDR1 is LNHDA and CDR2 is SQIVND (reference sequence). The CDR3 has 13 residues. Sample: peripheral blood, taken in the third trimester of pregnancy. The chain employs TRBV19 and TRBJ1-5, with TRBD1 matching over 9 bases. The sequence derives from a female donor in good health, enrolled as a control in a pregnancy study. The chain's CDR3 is CASIGQGNQPQHF. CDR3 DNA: TGTGCCAGTATAGGACAGGGGAATCAGCCCCAGCATTTT.